A single sample gave rise to the 7 T cell receptor beta chains below, sequenced in a study of CD8+CD57+ T cells in acquired aplastic anemia. CDR3 and TCR beta VDJ profiling relied on a genomic DNA template. TCRdb itself ran the reads through MiXCR, one entry per CDR3 protein. The data contain around 150,000 distinct CDR3 sequences, around two fifths of them seen just once; the ten biggest clones take up 8% to 8.5%. The sequencing input was sorted CD4+, CD8+, or CD8+CD57+ T cells (not recorded which) from PBMCs. Source of these receptors: a human donor in good health, serving as a control.

This clonotype was recorded many times. The rearrangement links TRBV20-1 to TRBJ1-1; D may be TRBD1 (6 bases). Trimming took 6 bases from V and 0 from J, leaving 14 bases between them. The CDR3 extends over 14 amino acids. The germline gives CDR1 DFQATT, CDR2 SNEGSKA (reference sequence). The DNA for the CDR3 is TGCAGTGCAACCCCGGGACACCTGAACACTGAAGCTTTCTTT. Translating it yields CSATPGHLNTEAFF.

As concerns this clonotype: This may be a read error, as it is one base from a much larger clone. V gene TRBV27 combines with J gene TRBJ2-7; 7 nucleotides match TRBD1. The germline CDR1 and CDR2 sequences are MNHEY and SMNVEV (reference sequence). There are 14 residues in the CDR3. DNA of the CDR3: TGTGCCAGCAGTCCATGGGACAGCCCCTACAAGCAGTACTTC. It codes for CASSPWDSPYKQYF.

Comments on this clonotype: Because it lacks the conserved phenylalanine or tryptophan at the end, this CDR3 is likely a read error. The DNA is left out, because the CDR3 cannot be placed on it with certainty; the CDR3 is given as TCRdb lists it. The chain joins TRBV10-3 to TRBJ2-7; TRBD1, the table's D call, lacks a check against the DNA. The CDR3 has 13 amino acids, counting both end residues. Per the germline V gene, CDR1 is ENHRY and CDR2 is SYGVKD. The CDR3 region is CAIHPGQGGEQHL.

This clonotype occurred many times. The chain links TRBV10-3 to TRBJ1-1; D is unclear. The CDR3 contains 15 residues. V lost 0 bases and J 1 base, leaving 9 bases between the germline ends. Germline assignment: CDR1 ENHRY and CDR2 SYGVKD. The CDR3 loop is CAISESRVSNTEAFF. The CDR3 bases are TGTGCCATCAGTGAGTCGCGAGTGTCGAACACTGAAGCTTTCTTT.

This clonotype was seen only once. This chain links TRBV29-1 with TRBJ2-1; the match to TRBD1 covers 11 bases. This CDR3 region has 16 residues. Germline V gene sequence: CDR1 SQVTM, CDR2 ANQGSEA. Trimming took 2 bases from V and 2 from J; bases not matched to a gene: 5. CDR3 bases: TGCAGCGTTGAAAGGACAGGGGGCCAAACCTACAATGAGCAGTTCTTC. It specifies CSVERTGGQTYNEQFF.

The genes are TRBV24-1 and TRBJ2-1, with 9 bases identical to TRBD2. The CDR3 has 15 residues. The germline gives CDR1 KGHDR, CDR2 SFDVKD. The V gene end was trimmed by 6 bases and the J gene end by 1 base; junction bases not matched to a gene: 3. For the CDR3, the DNA is TGTGCCACCAGTCATAGCGGGGGATCCTACAATGAGCAGTTCTTC. Its protein is CATSHSGGSYNEQFF.

The chain employs TRBV10-1 and TRBJ2-6; D uncertain. The V and J ends lost 2 bases and 4 bases respectively, with 0 bases between them. This CDR3 has 12 amino acids. The germline V gene has CDR1 WNHNN and CDR2 SYGVQD (reference sequence). CDR3 sequence reads: CASSEGANVLTF. The CDR3 coding sequence is TGCGCCAGCAGTGAGGGGGCCAACGTCCTGACTTTC.